One TCR beta chain is described in this entry. Profiled with immunoSEQ multiplex PCR; TCRdb holds only in-frame clones, not every one. The sample lists under 550,000 clones; 85% to 90% were seen once. Germline-derived CDR1 and CDR2 are MNHEY and SMNVEV (reference sequence). This CDR3 contains 14 residues. Trimming removed 6 bases from V and 6 bases from J; junction bases left unmatched: 9. The data were obtained in a study of blood T cell repertoires in COVID-19. Looking at the study overall: Material from acute and convalescent COVID-19 was sourced from the United States, Italy and Spain.

Patients in Seattle were enrolled during active infection, then followed longitudinally. This rearrangement joins TRBV27 to TRBJ2-7; 9 bases align to TRBD1. The clonotype was recovered from a man younger than 30 with COVID-19, enrolled during active disease. Sequencing was carried out using peripheral blood. The CDR3 region has the DNA TGTGCCAGCAGCCGGGACAGGGCTTTTGGCGAGCAGTACTTC. It yields the protein CASSRDRAFGEQYF.